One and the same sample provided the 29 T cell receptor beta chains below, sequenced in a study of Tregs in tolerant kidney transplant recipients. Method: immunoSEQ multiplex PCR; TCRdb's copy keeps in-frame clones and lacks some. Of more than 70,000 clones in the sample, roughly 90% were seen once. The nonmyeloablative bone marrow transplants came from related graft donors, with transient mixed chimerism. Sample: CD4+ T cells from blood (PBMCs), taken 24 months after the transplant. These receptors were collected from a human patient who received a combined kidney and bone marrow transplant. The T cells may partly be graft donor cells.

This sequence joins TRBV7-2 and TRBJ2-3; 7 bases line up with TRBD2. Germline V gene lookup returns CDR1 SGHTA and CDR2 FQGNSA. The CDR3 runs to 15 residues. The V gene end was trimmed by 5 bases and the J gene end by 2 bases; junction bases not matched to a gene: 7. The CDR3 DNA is TGTGCCAGCAGCGTAAGACTAGCACTCACAGATACGCAGTATTTT. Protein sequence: CASSVRLALTDTQYF.

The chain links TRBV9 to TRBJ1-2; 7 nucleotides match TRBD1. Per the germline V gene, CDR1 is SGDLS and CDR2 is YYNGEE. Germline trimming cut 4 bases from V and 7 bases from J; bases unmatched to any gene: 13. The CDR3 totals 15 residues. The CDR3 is CASSPETGFHRGYTF. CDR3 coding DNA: TGTGCCAGCAGCCCAGAGACAGGGTTTCATCGTGGCTACACCTTC.

This chain's CDR3 is CASSQVGLIRSPYNEQFF. As DNA, the CDR3 is TGTGCCAGCAGCCAAGTGGGACTAATAAGATCACCCTACAATGAGCAGTTCTTC. The rearrangement links TRBV14 to TRBJ2-1; 7 positions agree with TRBD2. Losses at the gene ends were 1 base for V and 2 bases for J; bases not matched to a gene: 11. CDR3 length: 18 residues. Germline loops: CDR1 SGHDN, CDR2 FVKESK.

CDR3 loop: CAVGVCGTEAFF. The CDR3 DNA reads as TGTGCGGTAGGGGTCTGCGGCACTGAAGCTTTCTTT. The chain uses TRBV21-1 and TRBJ1-1; the listed D gene, TRBD1, was not tested against the DNA. TRBV21-1 is listed as a pseudogene. The CDR3 is 12 residues long.

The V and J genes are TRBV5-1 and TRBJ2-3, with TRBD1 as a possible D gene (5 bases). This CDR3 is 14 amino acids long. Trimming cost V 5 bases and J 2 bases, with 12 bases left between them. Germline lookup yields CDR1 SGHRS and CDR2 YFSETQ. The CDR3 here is CASSTGPFTDTQYF. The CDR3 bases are TGCGCCAGCAGTACAGGACCCTTCACAGATACGCAGTATTTT.

CDR3 bases: TGTGCCAGTAGTAACCCAGGGAGGAGGTACGAGCAGTACTTC. Translated: CASSNPGRRYEQYF. The V call is TRBV19, the J call TRBJ2-7; D is perhaps TRBD2 (6 bases). V was clipped by 4 bases and J by 4 bases, with 14 bases between them. Germline V lookup: CDR1 LNHDA, CDR2 SQIVND (reference sequence). The CDR3 covers 14 residues.

CDR3 region: CATSRAPQGSYNQPQHF. For the CDR3, the DNA is TGTGCCACCAGCAGAGCTCCCCAGGGCAGCTATAATCAGCCCCAGCATTTT. This sequence joins TRBV15 and TRBJ1-5; weak D call: TRBD1 (5 bases). Trimming removed 1 base at V and 4 bases at J, with 17 bases between. This CDR3 contains 17 residues. CDR1 and CDR2 from the germline V gene are LNHNV and YYDKDF (reference sequence).

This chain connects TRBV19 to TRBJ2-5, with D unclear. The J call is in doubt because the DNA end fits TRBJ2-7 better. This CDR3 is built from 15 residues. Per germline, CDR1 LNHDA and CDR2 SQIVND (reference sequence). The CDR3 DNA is TGTGCCAGTAGTATTTCTGCCAGGCGTTCCTACGAGCAGTACTTC. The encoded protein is CASSISARRSYEQYF.

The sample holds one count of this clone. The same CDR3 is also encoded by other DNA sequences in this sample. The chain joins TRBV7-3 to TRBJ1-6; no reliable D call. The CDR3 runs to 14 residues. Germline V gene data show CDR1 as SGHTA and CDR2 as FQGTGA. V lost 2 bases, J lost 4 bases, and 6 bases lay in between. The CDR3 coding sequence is TGTGCCAGCAGCTTAGGAGGGTATAATTCACCCCTCCACTTT. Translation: CASSLGGYNSPLHF.

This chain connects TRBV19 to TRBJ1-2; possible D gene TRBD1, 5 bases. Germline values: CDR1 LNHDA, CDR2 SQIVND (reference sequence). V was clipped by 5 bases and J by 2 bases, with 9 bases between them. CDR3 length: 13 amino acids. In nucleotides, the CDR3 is TGTGCCAGTAGTCCCCAGGGAAACTATGGCTACACCTTC. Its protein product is CASSPQGNYGYTF.

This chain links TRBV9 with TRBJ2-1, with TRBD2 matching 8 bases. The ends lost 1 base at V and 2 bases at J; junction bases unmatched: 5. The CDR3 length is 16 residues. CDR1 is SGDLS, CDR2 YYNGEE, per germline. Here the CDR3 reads CASSVNRGGAYNEQFF. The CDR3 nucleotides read TGTGCCAGCAGCGTAAACCGGGGGGGCGCCTACAATGAGCAGTTCTTC.

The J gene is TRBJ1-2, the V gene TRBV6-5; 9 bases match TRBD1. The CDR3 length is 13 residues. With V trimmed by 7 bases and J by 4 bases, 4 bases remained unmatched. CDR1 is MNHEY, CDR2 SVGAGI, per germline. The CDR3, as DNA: TGTGCCAGCACGGGGACAGGGCTCTATGGCTACACCTTC. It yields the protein CASTGTGLYGYTF.

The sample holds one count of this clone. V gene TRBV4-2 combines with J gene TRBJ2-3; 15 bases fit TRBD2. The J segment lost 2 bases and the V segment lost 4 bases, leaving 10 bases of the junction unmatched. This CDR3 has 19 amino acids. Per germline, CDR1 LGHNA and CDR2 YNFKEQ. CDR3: CASSPGLAGGPGSTDTQYF. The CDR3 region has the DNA TGTGCCAGCAGCCCTGGACTAGCGGGGGGGCCGGGGTCCACAGATACGCAGTATTTT.

CDR3 sequence: CASTIAGTGVNYEQYF. The CDR3 coding sequence is TGTGCCAGCACCATTGCCGGGACAGGGGTGAATTACGAGCAGTACTTC. V gene TRBV28 combines with J gene TRBJ2-7; 10 nucleotides align to TRBD1. The CDR3 loop spans 16 amino acids. V lost 7 bases to trimming and J lost 4 bases; unmatched junction nucleotides: 13. Germline V gene lookup returns CDR1 MDHEN and CDR2 SYDVKM.

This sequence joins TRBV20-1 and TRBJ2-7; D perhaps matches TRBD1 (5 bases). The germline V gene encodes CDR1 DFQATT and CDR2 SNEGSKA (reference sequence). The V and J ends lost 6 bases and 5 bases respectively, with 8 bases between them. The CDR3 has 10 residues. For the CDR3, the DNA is TGCAGTGCGTACAGGAACGAGCAGTACTTC. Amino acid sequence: CSAYRNEQYF.

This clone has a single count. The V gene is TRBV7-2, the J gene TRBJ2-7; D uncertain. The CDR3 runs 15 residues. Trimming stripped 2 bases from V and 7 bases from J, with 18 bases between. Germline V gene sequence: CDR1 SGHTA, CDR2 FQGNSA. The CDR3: CASSLSQFPEWEQYF. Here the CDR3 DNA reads TGTGCCAGCAGCTTATCCCAGTTCCCGGAGTGGGAGCAGTACTTC.

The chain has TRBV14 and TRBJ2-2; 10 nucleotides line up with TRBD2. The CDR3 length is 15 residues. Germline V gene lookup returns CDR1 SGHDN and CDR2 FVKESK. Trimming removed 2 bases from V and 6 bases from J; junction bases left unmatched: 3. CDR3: CASSQLAGVPGELFF. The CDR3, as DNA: TGTGCCAGCAGCCAACTAGCGGGAGTCCCCGGGGAGCTGTTTTTT.

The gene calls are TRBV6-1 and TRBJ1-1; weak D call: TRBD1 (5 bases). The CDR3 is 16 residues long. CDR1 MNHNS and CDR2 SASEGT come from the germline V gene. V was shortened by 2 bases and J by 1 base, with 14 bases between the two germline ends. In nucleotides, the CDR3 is TGTGCCAGCAGTGAAAGGTGGCGGGGCTCGAACACTGAAGCTTTCTTT. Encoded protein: CASSERWRGSNTEAFF.

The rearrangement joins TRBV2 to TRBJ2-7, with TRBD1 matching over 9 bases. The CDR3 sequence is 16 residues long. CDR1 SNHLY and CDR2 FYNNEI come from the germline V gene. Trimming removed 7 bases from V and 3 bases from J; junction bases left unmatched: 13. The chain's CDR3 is CASNALSPGQGYEQYF. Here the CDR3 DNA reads TGTGCCAGCAACGCGCTGAGTCCGGGACAGGGCTACGAGCAGTACTTC. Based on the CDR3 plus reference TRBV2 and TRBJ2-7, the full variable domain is EPEVTQTPSHQVTQMGQEVILRCVPISNHLYFYWYRQILGQKVEFLVSFYNNEISEKSEIFDDQFSVERPDGSNFTLKIRSTKLEDSAMYFCASNALSPGQGYEQYFGPGTRLTVT.

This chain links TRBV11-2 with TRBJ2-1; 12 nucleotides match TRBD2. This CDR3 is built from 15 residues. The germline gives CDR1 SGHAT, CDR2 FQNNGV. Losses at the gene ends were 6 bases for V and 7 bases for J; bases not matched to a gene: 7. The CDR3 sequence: CASSSSGRASNEQFF. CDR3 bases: TGTGCCAGCAGTTCTAGCGGGAGGGCCTCGAATGAGCAGTTCTTC.

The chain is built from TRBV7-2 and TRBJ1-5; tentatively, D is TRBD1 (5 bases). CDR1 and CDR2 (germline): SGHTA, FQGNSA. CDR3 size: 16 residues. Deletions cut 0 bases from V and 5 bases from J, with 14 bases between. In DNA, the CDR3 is TGTGCCAGCAGCTTAGCAGCCGGGGGGGGTCATCAGCCCCAGCATTTT. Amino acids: CASSLAAGGGHQPQHF.

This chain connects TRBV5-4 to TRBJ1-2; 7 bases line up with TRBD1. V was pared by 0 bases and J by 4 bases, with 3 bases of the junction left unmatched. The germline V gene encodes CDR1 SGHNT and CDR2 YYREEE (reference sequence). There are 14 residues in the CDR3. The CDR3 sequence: CASSLDRGTYGYTF. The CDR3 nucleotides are TGTGCCAGCAGCTTGGACAGGGGAACCTATGGCTACACCTTC.

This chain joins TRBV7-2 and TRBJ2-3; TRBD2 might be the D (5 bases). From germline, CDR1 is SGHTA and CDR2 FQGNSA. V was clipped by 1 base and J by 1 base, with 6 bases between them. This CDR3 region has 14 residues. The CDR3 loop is CASSLVSGTDTQYF. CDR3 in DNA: TGTGCCAGCAGCTTAGTTAGCGGCACAGATACGCAGTATTTT. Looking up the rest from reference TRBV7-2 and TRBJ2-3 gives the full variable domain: GAGVSQSPSNKVTEKGKDVELRCDPISGHTALYWYRQSLGQGLEFLIYFQGNSAPDKSGLPSDRFSAERTGGSVSTLTIQRTQQEDSAVYLCASSLVSGTDTQYFGPGTRLTVL.

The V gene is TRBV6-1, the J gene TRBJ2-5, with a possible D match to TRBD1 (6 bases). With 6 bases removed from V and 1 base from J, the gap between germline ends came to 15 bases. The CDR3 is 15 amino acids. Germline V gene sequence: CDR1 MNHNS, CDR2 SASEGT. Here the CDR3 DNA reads TGTGCCAGCAGGCCACCGGGACACCTCCAAGAGACCCAGTACTTC. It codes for CASRPPGHLQETQYF.

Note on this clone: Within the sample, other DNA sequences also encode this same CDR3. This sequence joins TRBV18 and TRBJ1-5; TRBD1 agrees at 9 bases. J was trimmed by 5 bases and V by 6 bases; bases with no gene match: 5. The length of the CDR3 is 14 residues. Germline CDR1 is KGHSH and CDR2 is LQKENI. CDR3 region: CASSQQGADQPQHF. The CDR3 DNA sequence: TGTGCCAGCTCGCAACAGGGGGCTGATCAGCCCCAGCATTTT.

The CDR3 nucleotides read TGTGCCAGCTCCCCGGACTTCCGGGCCTACAATGAGCAGTTCTTC. It translates to CASSPDFRAYNEQFF. V and J are TRBV18 and TRBJ2-1; D might be TRBD2 (5 bases). The CDR3 spans 15 residues. V was cut by 6 bases and J by 2 bases, with 14 bases left in between. Germline CDR1 reads KGHSH; CDR2 reads LQKENI.

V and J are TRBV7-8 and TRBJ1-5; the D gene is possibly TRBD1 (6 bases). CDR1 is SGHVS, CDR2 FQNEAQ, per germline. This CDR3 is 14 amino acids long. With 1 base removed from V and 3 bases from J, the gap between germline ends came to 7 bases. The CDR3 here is CASSLDRDNQPQHF. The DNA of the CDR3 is TGTGCCAGCAGCTTAGACAGGGACAATCAGCCCCAGCATTTT.

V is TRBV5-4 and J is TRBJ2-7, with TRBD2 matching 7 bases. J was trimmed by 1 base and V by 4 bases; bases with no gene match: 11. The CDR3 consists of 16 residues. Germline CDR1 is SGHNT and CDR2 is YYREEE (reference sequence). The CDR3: CASSASGAGRSYEQYF. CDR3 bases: TGTGCCAGCAGCGCCAGCGGGGCGGGACGTTCCTACGAGCAGTACTTC.

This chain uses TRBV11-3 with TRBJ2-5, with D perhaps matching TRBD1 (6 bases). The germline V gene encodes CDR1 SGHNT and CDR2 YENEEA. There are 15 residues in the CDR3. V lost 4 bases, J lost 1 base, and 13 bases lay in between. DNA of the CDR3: TGTGCCAGCAGCTACAGGGACCGTTTCCAAGAGACCCAGTACTTC. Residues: CASSYRDRFQETQYF.